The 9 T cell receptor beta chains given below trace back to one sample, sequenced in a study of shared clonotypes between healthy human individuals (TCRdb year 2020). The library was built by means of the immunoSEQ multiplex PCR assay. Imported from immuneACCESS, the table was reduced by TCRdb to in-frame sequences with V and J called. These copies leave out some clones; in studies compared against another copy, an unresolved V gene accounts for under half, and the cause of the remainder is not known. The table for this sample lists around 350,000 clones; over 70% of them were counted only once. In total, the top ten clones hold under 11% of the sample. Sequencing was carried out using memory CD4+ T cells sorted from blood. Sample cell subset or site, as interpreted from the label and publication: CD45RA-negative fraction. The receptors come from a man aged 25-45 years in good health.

This CDR3 is CASSLVPSGDEKLFF. The CDR3, as DNA: TGTGCCAGCAGCTTAGTGCCCTCGGGCGATGAAAAACTGTTTTTT. This rearrangement joins TRBV7-9 to TRBJ1-4; D unresolved. The V gene's germline CDR1 is SEHNR and CDR2 FQNEAQ (reference sequence). V gave up 1 base and J gave up 6 bases, with 12 bases separating them. This CDR3 has 15 amino acids. The variable domain in full, with the rest retrieved from reference TRBV7-9 and TRBJ1-4, is DTGVSQNPRHKITKRGQNVTFRCDPISEHNRLYWYRQTLGQGPEFLTYFQNEAQLEKSRLLSDRFSAERPKGSFSTLEIQRTEQGDSAMYLCASSLVPSGDEKLFFGSGTQLSVL.

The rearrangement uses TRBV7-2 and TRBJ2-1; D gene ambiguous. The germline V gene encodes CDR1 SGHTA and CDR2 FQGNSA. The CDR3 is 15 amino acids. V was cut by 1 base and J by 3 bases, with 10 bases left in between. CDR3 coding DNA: TGTGCCAGCAGCTTAGGGGTAGGAATCTACAATGAGCAGTTCTTC. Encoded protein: CASSLGVGIYNEQFF.

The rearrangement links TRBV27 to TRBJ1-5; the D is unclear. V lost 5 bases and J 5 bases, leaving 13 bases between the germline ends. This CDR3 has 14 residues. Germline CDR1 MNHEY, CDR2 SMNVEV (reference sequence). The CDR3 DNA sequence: TGTGCCAGCAGTCCAAGGTGGGCCCATCAGCCCCAGCATTTT. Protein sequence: CASSPRWAHQPQHF.

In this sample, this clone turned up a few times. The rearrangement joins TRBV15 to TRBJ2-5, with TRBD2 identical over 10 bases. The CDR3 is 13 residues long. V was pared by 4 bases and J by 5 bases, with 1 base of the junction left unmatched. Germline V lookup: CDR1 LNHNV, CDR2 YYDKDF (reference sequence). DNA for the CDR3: TGTGCCACCAGCACAGCGGGAGGGGAGACCCAGTACTTC. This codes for CATSTAGGETQYF. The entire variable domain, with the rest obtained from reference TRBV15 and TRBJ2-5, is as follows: DAMVIQNPRYQVTQFGKPVTLSCSQTLNHNVMYWYQQKSSQAPKLLFHYYDKDFNNEADTPDNFQSRRPNTSFCFLDIRSPGLGDTAMYLCATSTAGGETQYFGPGTRLLVL.

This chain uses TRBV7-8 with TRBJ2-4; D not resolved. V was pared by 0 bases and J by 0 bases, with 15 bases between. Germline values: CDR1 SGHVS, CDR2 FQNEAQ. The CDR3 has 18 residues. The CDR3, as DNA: TGTGCCAGCAGCTTAGCGACTTCGCGTTTGCTAGCCAAAAACATTCAGTACTTC. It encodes CASSLATSRLLAKNIQYF. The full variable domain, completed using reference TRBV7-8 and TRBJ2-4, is GAGVSQSPRYKVAKRGQDVALRCDPISGHVSLFWYQQALGQGPEFLTYFQNEAQLDKSGLPSDRFFAERPEGSVSTLKIQRTQQEDSAVYLCASSLATSRLLAKNIQYFGAGTRLSVL.

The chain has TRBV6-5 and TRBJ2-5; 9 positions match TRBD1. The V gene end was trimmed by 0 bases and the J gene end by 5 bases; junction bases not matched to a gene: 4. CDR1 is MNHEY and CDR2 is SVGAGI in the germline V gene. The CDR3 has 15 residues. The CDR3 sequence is CASSYSGQGLETQYF. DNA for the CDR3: TGTGCCAGCAGTTACTCTGGACAGGGGTTGGAGACCCAGTACTTC.

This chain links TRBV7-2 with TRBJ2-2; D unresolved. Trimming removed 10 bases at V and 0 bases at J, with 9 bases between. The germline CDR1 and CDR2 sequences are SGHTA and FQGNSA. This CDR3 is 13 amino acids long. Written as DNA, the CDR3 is TGTGCCACAAAACTGCCGAACACCGGGGAGCTGTTTTTT. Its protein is CATKLPNTGELFF. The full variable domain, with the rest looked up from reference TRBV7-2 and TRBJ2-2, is GAGVSQSPSNKVTEKGKDVELRCDPISGHTALYWYRQSLGQGLEFLIYFQGNSAPDKSGLPSDRFSAERTGGSVSTLTIQRTQQEDSAVYLCATKLPNTGELFFGEGSRLTVL.

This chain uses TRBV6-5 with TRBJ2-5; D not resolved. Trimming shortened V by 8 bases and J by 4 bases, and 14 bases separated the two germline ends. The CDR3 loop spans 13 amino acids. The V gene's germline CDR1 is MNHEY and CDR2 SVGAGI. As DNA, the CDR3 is TGTGCCAGCGTTGGGGTTTGGGGAGAGACCCAGTACTTC. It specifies CASVGVWGETQYF.

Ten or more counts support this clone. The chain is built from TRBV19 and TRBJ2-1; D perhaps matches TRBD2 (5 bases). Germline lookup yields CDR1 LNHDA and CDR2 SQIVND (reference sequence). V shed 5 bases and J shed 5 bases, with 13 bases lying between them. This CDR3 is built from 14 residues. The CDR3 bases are TGTGCCAGTAGTCCCGGACTGCGGAACAATGAGCAGTTCTTC. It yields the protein CASSPGLRNNEQFF.